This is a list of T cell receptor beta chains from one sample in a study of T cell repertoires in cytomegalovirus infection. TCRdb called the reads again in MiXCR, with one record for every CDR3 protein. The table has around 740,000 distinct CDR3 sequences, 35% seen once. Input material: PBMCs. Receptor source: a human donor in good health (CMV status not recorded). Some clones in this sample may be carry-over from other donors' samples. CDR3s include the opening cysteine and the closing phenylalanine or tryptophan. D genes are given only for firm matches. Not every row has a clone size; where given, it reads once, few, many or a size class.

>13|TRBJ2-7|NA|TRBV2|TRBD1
CASNYRGLHEQYF
TGTGCCAGCAACTACAGGGGGCTTCACGAGCAGTACTTC
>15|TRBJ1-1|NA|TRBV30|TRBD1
CAWSLTHRDSLTAFF
TGTGCCTGGAGTTTAACCCATCGGGACAGCCTTACCGCTTTCTTT
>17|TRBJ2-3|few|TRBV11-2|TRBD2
CASSLLQGGTRTDTQYF
TGTGCCAGCAGCTTACTCCAGGGAGGGACTCGGACAGATACGCAGTATTTT
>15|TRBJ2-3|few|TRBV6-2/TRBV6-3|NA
CASSIRLVVADTQYF
TGTGCCAGCAGTATCCGACTAGTCGTGGCAGATACGCAGTATTTT
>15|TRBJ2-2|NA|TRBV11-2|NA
CASSLELGEHGELFF
TGTGCCAGCAGCTTAGAATTAGGAGAACACGGGGAGCTGTTTTTT
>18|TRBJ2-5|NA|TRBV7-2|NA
CASSPRGGSGARKETQYF
TGTGCCAGCAGCCCCCGAGGTGGGAGCGGAGCTCGAAAAGAGACCCAGTACTTC
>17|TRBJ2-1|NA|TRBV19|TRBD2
CASNHLGASGLLNEQFF
TGTGCCAGTAATCACCTCGGGGCTAGCGGGCTTTTGAATGAGCAGTTCTTC
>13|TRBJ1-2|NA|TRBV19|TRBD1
CASRRDRGYGYTF
TGTGCCAGTAGGAGGGACAGGGGCTATGGCTACACCTTC
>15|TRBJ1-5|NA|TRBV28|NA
CASKVGGDGNQPQHF
TGTGCCAGCAAGGTCGGGGGGGATGGCAATCAGCCCCAGCATTTT
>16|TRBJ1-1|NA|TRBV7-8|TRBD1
CASSWGAGGAVAEAFF
TGTGCCAGCAGCTGGGGGGCAGGGGGCGCGGTAGCTGAAGCTTTCTTT
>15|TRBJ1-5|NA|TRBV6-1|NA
CATSPTATFNQPQHF
TGTGCCACCAGCCCGACAGCAACCTTCAATCAGCCCCAGCATTTT
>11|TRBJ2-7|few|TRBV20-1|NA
CSAGRSYEQYF
TGCAGTGCTGGCAGGTCCTACGAGCAGTACTTC
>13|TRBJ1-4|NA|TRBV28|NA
CASSLGRVEKLFF
TGTGCCAGCAGTCTCGGACGAGTTGAAAAACTGTTTTTT
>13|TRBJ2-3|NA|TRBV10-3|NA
CAIRLQNPDTQYF
TGTGCCATCAGACTGCAGAACCCAGATACGCAGTATTTT
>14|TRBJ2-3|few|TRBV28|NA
CASSLSGVRDTQYF
TGTGCCAGCAGTTTAAGTGGGGTCCGGGATACGCAGTATTTT
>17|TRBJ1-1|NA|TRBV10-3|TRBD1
CAISESDRGHYLTEAFF
TGTGCCATCAGTGAGTCTGACAGGGGGCATTATCTGACTGAAGCTTTCTTT
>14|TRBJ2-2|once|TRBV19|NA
CASSGRTNTGELFF
TGTGCCAGCTCGGGACGGACGAACACCGGGGAGCTGTTTTTT
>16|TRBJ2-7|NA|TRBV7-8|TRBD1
CASSLVGTGPTYEQYF
TGTGCCAGCAGCTTAGTTGGGACAGGGCCTACCTACGAGCAGTACTTC
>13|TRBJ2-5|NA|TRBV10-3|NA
CAISDRERETQYF
TGTGCCATCAGTGATCGCGAGAGAGAGACCCAGTACTTC
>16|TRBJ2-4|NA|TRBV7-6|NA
CASSHGTAGVLNIQYF
TGTGCCAGCAGCCATGGGACTGCCGGTGTGTTAAACATTCAGTACTTC
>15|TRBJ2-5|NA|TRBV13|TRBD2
CASNNAGGRQETQYF
TGTGCCAGCAACAACGCGGGAGGCCGGCAAGAGACCCAGTACTTC
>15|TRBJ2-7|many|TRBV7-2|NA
CASIPRGGTAYEQYF
TGTGCCAGCATTCCTCGGGGTGGGACCGCCTACGAGCAGTACTTC
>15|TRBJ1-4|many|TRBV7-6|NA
CASSLPRAAGEKLFF
TGTGCCAGCAGCTTGCCCCGGGCCGCAGGGGAAAAACTGTTTTTT
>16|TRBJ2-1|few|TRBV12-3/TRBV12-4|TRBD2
CASSIVAGGPYNEQFF
TGTGCCAGCAGTATCGTAGCGGGAGGGCCCTACAATGAGCAGTTCTTC
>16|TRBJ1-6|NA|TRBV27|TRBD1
CASSKTGASNNSPLHF
TGTGCCAGCAGTAAGACAGGGGCTAGTAATAATTCACCCCTCCACTTT